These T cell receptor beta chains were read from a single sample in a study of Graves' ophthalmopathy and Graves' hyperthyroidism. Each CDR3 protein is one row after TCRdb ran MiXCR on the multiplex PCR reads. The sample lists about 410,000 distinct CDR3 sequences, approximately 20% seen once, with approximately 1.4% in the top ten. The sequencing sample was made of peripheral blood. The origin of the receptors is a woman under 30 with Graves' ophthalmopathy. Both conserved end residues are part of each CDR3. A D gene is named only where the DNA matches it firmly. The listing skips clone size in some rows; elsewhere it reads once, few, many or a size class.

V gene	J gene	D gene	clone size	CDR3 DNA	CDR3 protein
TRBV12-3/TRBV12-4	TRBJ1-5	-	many	TGTGCCAGCAGTACCCCCAGGGGAAGCAATCAGCCCCAGCATTTT	CASSTPRGSNQPQHF
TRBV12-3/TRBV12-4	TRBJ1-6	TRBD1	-	TGTGCCAGCATGGTGGGGACAGGCAATTCACCCCTCCACTTT	CASMVGTGNSPLHF
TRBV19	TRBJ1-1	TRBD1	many	TGTGCCACAAACGCAGGGGGCACTGAAGCTTTCTTT	CATNAGGTEAFF
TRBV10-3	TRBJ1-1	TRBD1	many	TGTGCCATCAGACAGGACAGGGGAAATACTGAAGCTTTCTTT	CAIRQDRGNTEAFF
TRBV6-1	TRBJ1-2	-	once	TGTGCCACCATGCCTTTTTGGGGGGACGATGGCTACACCTTC	CATMPFWGDDGYTF
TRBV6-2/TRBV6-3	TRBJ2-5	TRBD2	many	TGTGCCAGCGCTATTTACGGGCTAGCGGATAAGGGCCAAGAGACCCAGTACTTC	CASAIYGLADKGQETQYF
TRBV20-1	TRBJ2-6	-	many	TGCAGTGCTAGAGGGCGGGCAGGGTTTAGCTCTGGGGCCAACGTCCTGACTTTC	CSARGRAGFSSGANVLTF
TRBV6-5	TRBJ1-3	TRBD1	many	TGTGCCAGCAGTTACCTCGGGACAGCATCTGGAAACACCATATATTTT	CASSYLGTASGNTIYF
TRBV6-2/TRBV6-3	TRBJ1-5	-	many	TGTGCCAGCAACCGCCGGGACGGGGGCAATCAGCCCCAGCATTTT	CASNRRDGGNQPQHF
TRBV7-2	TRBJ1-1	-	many	TGTGCCAGCAGTCGACAGGCAAACACTGAAGCTTTCTTT	CASSRQANTEAFF
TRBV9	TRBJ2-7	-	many	TGTGCCAGCAGCATGGGTAGGGATGCCTACGAGCAGTACTTC	CASSMGRDAYEQYF
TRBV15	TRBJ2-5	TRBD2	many	TGTGCCACCAGCGGGACCGGGGGGAACGGAGAGACCCAGTACTTC	CATSGTGGNGETQYF
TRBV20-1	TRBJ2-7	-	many	TGCAGTGCTAGTCCGGTAAAGGGGACCTACGAGCAGTACTTC	CSASPVKGTYEQYF
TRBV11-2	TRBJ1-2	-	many	TGTGCCAGCAGCCCAGCGCCTCTTCGTGGCTACACCTTC	CASSPAPLRGYTF
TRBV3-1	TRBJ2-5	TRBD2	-	TGTGCCAGCAGCCAAGATAGGAGCGGGGGGGCGGAGACCCAGTACTTC	CASSQDRSGGAETQYF
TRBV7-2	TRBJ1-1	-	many	TGTGCCAGCAGCTTAGCCGGCAGTCAAGCTTTCTTT	CASSLAGSQAFF
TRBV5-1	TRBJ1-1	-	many	TGTGCCAGCAGTCTTGGGGGGGACACTGAAGCTTTCTTT	CASSLGGDTEAFF
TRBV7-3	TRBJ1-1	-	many	TGTGCCAGCAGCCTTTACAGGGACTCTGAAGCTTTCTTT	CASSLYRDSEAFF
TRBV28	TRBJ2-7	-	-	TGTGCCAGCAGTACGCTGGGTTACGAGCAGTACTTC	CASSTLGYEQYF
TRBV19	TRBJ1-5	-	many	TGTGCCAGCACATTGCGGGGGCGGGAGCCCCAGCATTTT	CASTLRGREPQHF
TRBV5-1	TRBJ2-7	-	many	TGCGCCAGCAGCTTGGACCTAATCTACGAGCAGTACTTC	CASSLDLIYEQYF
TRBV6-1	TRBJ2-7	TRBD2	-	TGTGCCAGCAGACAACTAGCGGGAGGAGTATCCTACGAGCAGTACTTC	CASRQLAGGVSYEQYF
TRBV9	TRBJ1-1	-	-	TGTGCCAGCACCACCGGGGGAAGGAACACTGAAGCTTTCTTT	CASTTGGRNTEAFF
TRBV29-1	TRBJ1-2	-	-	TGCAGCGTTGAAGATCGGGGCAGGAACTATGGCTACACCTTC	CSVEDRGRNYGYTF
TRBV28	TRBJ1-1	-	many	TGTGCCAGCAGTCCTGACAAAATCACTGAAGCTTTCTTT	CASSPDKITEAFF
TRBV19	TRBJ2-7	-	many	TGTGCCACCGCCGAGATCTACGAGCAGTACTTC	CATAEIYEQYF
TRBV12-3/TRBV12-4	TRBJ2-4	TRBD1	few	TGTGCCAGCAGTTACTGGGGACAGGGAACAAACATTCAGTACTTC	CASSYWGQGTNIQYF
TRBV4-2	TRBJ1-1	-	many	TGTGCCAGCAGCCAAGCAGGGAGCCAAGGGACTGAAGCTTTCTTT	CASSQAGSQGTEAFF
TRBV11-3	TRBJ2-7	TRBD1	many	TGTGCCAGCAGCTCCGCGGACAGGGGGTACTCCTACGAGCAGTACTTC	CASSSADRGYSYEQYF
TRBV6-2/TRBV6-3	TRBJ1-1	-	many	TGTGCCAGCAAGGATCGGGTTGAAGCTTTCTTT	CASKDRVEAFF
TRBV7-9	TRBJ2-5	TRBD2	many	TGTGCCAGCATTAGCGGGGCTCAAGAGACCCAGTACTTC	CASISGAQETQYF
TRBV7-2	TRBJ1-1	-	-	TGTGCCAGCAGCTTAGGACTAGCGGGGGGAACTGAAGCTTTCTTT	CASSLGLAGGTEAFF
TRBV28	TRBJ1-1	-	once	TGTGCCAGCAGTTTTCCAATGGAGGACACTGAAGCTTTCTTT	CASSFPMEDTEAFF
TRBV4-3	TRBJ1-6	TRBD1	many	TGCGCCAGCAGCCAAGCAGGGGGTAGTACTAATTCACCCCTCCACTTT	CASSQAGGSTNSPLHF
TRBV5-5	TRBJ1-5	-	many	TGTGCCAGCAGCTTCGACGACGGGGGCAATCAGCCCCAGCATTTT	CASSFDDGGNQPQHF
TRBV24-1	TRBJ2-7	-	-	TGTGCCACCAGCGGCACCAGGGTTGACGAGCAGTACTTC	CATSGTRVDEQYF
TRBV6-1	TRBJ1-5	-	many	TGTGCCAGCAGTGTAGGAAACGGATACAATCAGCCCCAGCATTTT	CASSVGNGYNQPQHF
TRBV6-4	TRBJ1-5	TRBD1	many	TGTGCCAGCAGTCCGACAGGGGTGGGCAATCAGCCCCAGCATTTT	CASSPTGVGNQPQHF
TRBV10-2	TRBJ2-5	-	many	TGCGCCAGCAGTGAGTCGGGGGCGTTGAAGACCCAGTACTTC	CASSESGALKTQYF
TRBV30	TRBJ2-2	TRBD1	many	TGTGCCTGCCGGGACAGGGGGCGCCTGAACACCGGGGAGCTGTTTTTT	CACRDRGRLNTGELFF
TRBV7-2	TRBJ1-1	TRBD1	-	TGTGCCAGCAGCTCCCAGGGGGCGCTGACTGAAGCTTTCTTT	CASSSQGALTEAFF
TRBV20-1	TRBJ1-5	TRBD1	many	TGCAGTGACACCCGGGACAGGGTTAAGGATCAGCCCCAGCATTTT	CSDTRDRVKDQPQHF
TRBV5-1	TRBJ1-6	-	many	TGCGCCAGCAGCTTGGAAGGGGGACCTTCACCCCTCCACTTT	CASSLEGGPSPLHF
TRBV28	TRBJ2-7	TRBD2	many	TGTGCCAGCAGTTTTATCGGCGGGGGAGGCTACGAGCAGTACTTC	CASSFIGGGGYEQYF
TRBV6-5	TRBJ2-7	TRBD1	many	TGTGCCAGCAGTTACTCTGGTCCGGGACAGGGATACGAGCAGTACTTC	CASSYSGPGQGYEQYF
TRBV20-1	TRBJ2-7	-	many	TGCAGTGCTAAGGCGGGTAGTTACGAGCAGTACTTC	CSAKAGSYEQYF
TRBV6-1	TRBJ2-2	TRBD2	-	TGTGCCAGCGGCCCTCCTAGCGGGATTAACACCGGGGAGCTGTTTTTT	CASGPPSGINTGELFF
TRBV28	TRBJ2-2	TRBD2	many	TGTGCCAGCAGTTCCCGGGACTATTACACCGGGGAGCTGTTTTTT	CASSSRDYYTGELFF
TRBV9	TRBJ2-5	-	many	TGTGCCAGCAGCGCGACCGGAGGGGAGACCCAGTACTTC	CASSATGGETQYF
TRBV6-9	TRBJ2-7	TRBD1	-	TGTGCCAGCAGTCAGGGACAGGGAGTTGGCGAGCAGTACTTC	CASSQGQGVGEQYF
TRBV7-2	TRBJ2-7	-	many	TGTGCCAGCAGCCTGGATGGGGGGAACTCCTACGAGCAGTACTTC	CASSLDGGNSYEQYF
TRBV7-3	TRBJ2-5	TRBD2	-	TGTGCCAGCAGCCCCCCGGGACTAGCGGGAACGGAGACCCAGTACTTC	CASSPPGLAGTETQYF
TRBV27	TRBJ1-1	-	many	TGTGCCAGCAGTTTTCAATTGGACAGATGGACTGAAGCTTTCTTT	CASSFQLDRWTEAFF
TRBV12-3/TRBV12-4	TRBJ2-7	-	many	TGTGCCAGCAGACAGACCTCCAAGGGACCCTACGAGCAGTACTTC	CASRQTSKGPYEQYF